Listed below are T cell receptor beta chains from one sample, sequenced in a study of CD8 T cells in ankylosing spondylitis. TCRdb re-analysed the 5' RACE reads in MiXCR, keeping a single row per CDR3 protein. The data show hundreds of thousands of distinct CDR3 sequences, roughly 10% seen once. Specimen: blood, either unsorted or a sorted T cell fraction (not recorded which). These TCRs come from a male donor with ankylosing spondylitis or in good health (not recorded which). CDR3s leave out the opening cysteine and the closing phenylalanine or tryptophan. Each record gives: D gene, J gene, V gene, CDR3 protein. The D gene is left open where the match is weak.

D gene: NA; J gene: TRBJ1-5; V gene: TRBV15; CDR3 protein: ATSERLSNQPQH
D gene: NA; J gene: TRBJ2-5; V gene: TRBV29-1; CDR3 protein: SVRRDGGETQY
D gene: NA; J gene: TRBJ1-2; V gene: TRBV2; CDR3 protein: ASSGSIRAYGYT
D gene: NA; J gene: TRBJ1-2; V gene: TRBV5-1; CDR3 protein: ASSSAHYGYT
D gene: TRBD2; J gene: TRBJ2-5; V gene: TRBV5-6; CDR3 protein: ASSFVSGGYQETQY
D gene: TRBD2; J gene: TRBJ2-1; V gene: TRBV5-1; CDR3 protein: ASSFSSGGINEQF
D gene: NA; J gene: TRBJ1-2; V gene: TRBV6-1; CDR3 protein: ASKGTGRDPNYGYT
D gene: NA; J gene: TRBJ1-6; V gene: TRBV12-3/TRBV12-4; CDR3 protein: ASSFRPSYNSPLH
D gene: NA; J gene: TRBJ2-5; V gene: TRBV28; CDR3 protein: ASSLIGVGETQY
D gene: TRBD1; J gene: TRBJ1-6; V gene: TRBV18; CDR3 protein: ASSPTQGADSPLH
D gene: TRBD1; J gene: TRBJ2-3; V gene: TRBV7-6; CDR3 protein: ASSLDSAGQGLRDTQY
D gene: TRBD1; J gene: TRBJ2-7; V gene: TRBV3-1; CDR3 protein: ASSGQAWGQY
D gene: TRBD2; J gene: TRBJ2-3; V gene: TRBV20-1; CDR3 protein: SVLSTSGGPYPYTQY
D gene: NA; J gene: TRBJ2-3; V gene: TRBV9; CDR3 protein: ASSARDSTDTQY
D gene: NA; J gene: TRBJ2-6; V gene: TRBV7-9; CDR3 protein: ASSSDRGYSGANVLT
D gene: NA; J gene: TRBJ2-6; V gene: TRBV7-2; CDR3 protein: ASSSRQALSGANVLT
D gene: TRBD1; J gene: TRBJ2-5; V gene: TRBV14; CDR3 protein: ASSQERDRAETQY
D gene: NA; J gene: TRBJ1-6; V gene: TRBV28; CDR3 protein: ASRSREGIGSPLH
D gene: TRBD1; J gene: TRBJ1-1; V gene: TRBV12-3/TRBV12-4; CDR3 protein: ASSLVGTGVNTEAF
D gene: NA; J gene: TRBJ2-6; V gene: TRBV6-1; CDR3 protein: ASSTVPRGANVLT
D gene: NA; J gene: TRBJ1-2; V gene: TRBV6-1; CDR3 protein: ASSRGHHYGYT
D gene: TRBD2; J gene: TRBJ2-3; V gene: TRBV5-1; CDR3 protein: ASSPLSGGAADTQY
D gene: TRBD2; J gene: TRBJ2-3; V gene: TRBV20-1; CDR3 protein: SAPARLALADTQY
D gene: NA; J gene: TRBJ2-5; V gene: TRBV12-3/TRBV12-4; CDR3 protein: ARSDSLSYQETQY
D gene: NA; J gene: TRBJ2-1; V gene: TRBV2; CDR3 protein: ASRTAVEQF
D gene: NA; J gene: TRBJ2-2; V gene: TRBV18; CDR3 protein: ASGSIPGELF
D gene: NA; J gene: TRBJ2-1; V gene: TRBV20-1; CDR3 protein: SAMKPGANEQF
D gene: NA; J gene: TRBJ2-3; V gene: TRBV15; CDR3 protein: ATSSNLPGGGADTQY
D gene: TRBD2; J gene: TRBJ2-7; V gene: TRBV12-3/TRBV12-4; CDR3 protein: ASSSSGWSYEQY
D gene: NA; J gene: TRBJ2-3; V gene: TRBV5-1; CDR3 protein: ASSLPRADTDTQY
D gene: NA; J gene: TRBJ2-2; V gene: TRBV20-1; CDR3 protein: SARGGRGDTGELF
D gene: NA; J gene: TRBJ2-3; V gene: TRBV9; CDR3 protein: ASSVGGGGTDTQY
D gene: NA; J gene: TRBJ1-1; V gene: TRBV5-1; CDR3 protein: ASSFDTANTEAF
D gene: TRBD1; J gene: TRBJ1-5; V gene: TRBV15; CDR3 protein: ATSRTGTGYQPQH
D gene: NA; J gene: TRBJ1-1; V gene: TRBV3-1; CDR3 protein: ASSQGGRRGGTEAF
D gene: NA; J gene: TRBJ1-4; V gene: TRBV10-3; CDR3 protein: ATRHGSEKLF
D gene: NA; J gene: TRBJ2-2; V gene: TRBV20-1; CDR3 protein: SADKQAGELF
D gene: NA; J gene: TRBJ2-1; V gene: TRBV15; CDR3 protein: ATSREKSYNEQF
D gene: NA; J gene: TRBJ2-6; V gene: TRBV5-6; CDR3 protein: ASSPPGRYGSGANVLT
D gene: NA; J gene: TRBJ2-5; V gene: TRBV5-1; CDR3 protein: ASSLDRTQY
D gene: TRBD2; J gene: TRBJ2-3; V gene: TRBV5-4; CDR3 protein: ASSSGLAGDLITDTQY
D gene: NA; J gene: TRBJ2-7; V gene: TRBV3-1; CDR3 protein: ASSQSKFAVYEQY
D gene: NA; J gene: TRBJ2-1; V gene: TRBV18; CDR3 protein: ASSAGASYNEQF
D gene: NA; J gene: TRBJ1-5; V gene: TRBV12-3/TRBV12-4; CDR3 protein: ASSPQAIEGQPQH
D gene: NA; J gene: TRBJ2-7; V gene: TRBV10-3; CDR3 protein: AISEAGHGPYEQY
D gene: NA; J gene: TRBJ1-3; V gene: TRBV15; CDR3 protein: ATSLHGGGNGNTIY
D gene: TRBD1; J gene: TRBJ2-1; V gene: TRBV29-1; CDR3 protein: SVVLTGDGEQF
D gene: TRBD1; J gene: TRBJ2-7; V gene: TRBV28; CDR3 protein: ASSTPQGSSYEQY